This is a list of T cell receptor beta chains from one sample in a study of blood T cells in healthy people across ages. TCRdb called the 5' RACE reads again in MiXCR, with one record for every CDR3 protein. Found here are around 1,800,000 distinct CDR3 sequences, roughly 43% of them singletons; the top ten hold more than 20%. Source material: blood. These receptors all stem from a human donor in good health. CDR3s leave out the opening cysteine and the closing phenylalanine or tryptophan. Clone size is stated in some rows and not others, as once, few, many or a class when expanded.

>TRBV7-2|.|TRBJ1-3
ASSPSRTLSGNTIY
>TRBV6-2/TRBV6-3|few|TRBJ2-6
ASSPLSGDWSSGANVLT
>TRBV29-1|few|TRBJ2-5
SVDTLRETQY
>TRBV20-1|.|TRBJ2-7
SARTLGYEQY
>TRBV7-2|.|TRBJ2-1
ASSLAPLAGVGEQF
>TRBV7-6|.|TRBJ2-7
ASSSYLQGSKTYEQY
>TRBV20-1|few|TRBJ2-5
SARVSFTPGGAQY
>TRBV7-9|few|TRBJ2-7
AKDDYEQY
>TRBV7-8|few|TRBJ2-7
ASSLFWGLPLEQY
>TRBV7-2|few|TRBJ2-7
ASSTKRLAVLHEQY
>TRBV6-2/TRBV6-3|.|TRBJ2-1
ASSWLPSGYNEQF
>TRBV20-1|.|TRBJ2-1
SAFLTEQF